The rows below give T cell receptor beta chains drawn from one sample of a study of blood T cell repertoires in COVID-19. The data were produced by immunoSEQ multiplex PCR, yet TCRdb's version contains in-frame clones alone and is incomplete. The sample lists 75,000 to 85,000 clones; 85% were seen once. The sample taken for sequencing was peripheral blood. These receptor sequences come from a man aged 55-75 years with COVID-19, enrolled during active disease. Both conserved end residues are part of each CDR3. Fields, in order: D gene, J gene, V gene, CDR3 length, clone size, CDR3 protein, CDR3 DNA. The D gene is left open where the match is weak. Clone size appears in some rows only: once, few, many, or a class for an expanded clone.

D: NA; J: TRBJ1-2; V: TRBV3-1/TRBV3-2; length: 15; size: NA; CDR3: CASSQDWGVGYGYTF; DNA: TGTGCCAGCAGCCAAGATTGGGGGGTGGGGTATGGCTACACCTTC
D: NA; J: TRBJ2-2; V: TRBV7-3; length: 14; size: NA; CDR3: CASSPDTNTGELFF; DNA: TGTGCCAGCAGCCCGGACACGAACACCGGGGAGCTGTTTTTT
D: NA; J: TRBJ2-7; V: TRBV14; length: 14; size: NA; CDR3: CASSRLGGGYEQYF; DNA: TGTGCCAGCAGCCGTTTAGGGGGTGGGTACGAGCAGTACTTC
D: TRBD2; J: TRBJ2-2; V: TRBV10-3; length: 19; size: NA; CDR3: CAISESPGLAGGPSGELFF; DNA: TGTGCCATCAGTGAGTCGCCGGGACTAGCGGGAGGGCCATCCGGGGAGCTGTTTTTT
D: NA; J: TRBJ2-1; V: TRBV11-3; length: 14; size: NA; CDR3: CASSAPGGWNEQFF; DNA: TGTGCCAGCAGCGCCCCAGGGGGGTGGAATGAGCAGTTCTTC
D: TRBD1; J: TRBJ1-5; V: TRBV4-2; length: 15; size: NA; CDR3: CASSQKDRGAQPQHF; DNA: TGTGCCAGCAGCCAGAAAGACAGGGGGGCTCAGCCCCAGCATTTT
D: TRBD2; J: TRBJ2-5; V: TRBV24-1; length: 15; size: NA; CDR3: CATSDGGDLRETQYF; DNA: TGTGCCACCAGTGATGGGGGGGATTTGAGGGAGACCCAGTACTTC
D: NA; J: TRBJ1-1; V: TRBV6-5; length: 14; size: NA; CDR3: CASSRLQGETEAFF; DNA: TGTGCCAGCAGCAGACTACAGGGTGAAACTGAAGCTTTCTTT
D: NA; J: TRBJ1-5; V: TRBV28; length: 15; size: once; CDR3: CASSLEQGGNQPQHF; DNA: TGTGCCAGCAGTTTAGAACAGGGAGGGAATCAGCCCCAGCATTTT
D: TRBD1; J: TRBJ1-2; V: TRBV5-6; length: 17; size: NA; CDR3: CASSLVGTGLLDYGYTF; DNA: TGTGCCAGCAGCTTGGTAGGGACAGGGCTCCTTGACTATGGCTACACCTTC
D: NA; J: TRBJ2-1; V: TRBV6-5; length: 13; size: few; CDR3: CASRPTGFNEQFF; DNA: TGTGCCAGCAGACCCACAGGGTTCAATGAGCAGTTCTTC
D: TRBD2; J: TRBJ2-1; V: TRBV4-2; length: 15; size: NA; CDR3: CASSQGLADYNEQFF; DNA: TGTGCCAGCAGCCAGGGACTAGCGGATTACAATGAGCAGTTCTTC
D: NA; J: TRBJ2-7; V: TRBV11-2; length: 12; size: NA; CDR3: CASSLGSGEQYF; DNA: TGTGCCAGCAGCTTAGGATCCGGCGAGCAGTACTTC
D: NA; J: TRBJ1-2; V: TRBV11-2; length: 13; size: NA; CDR3: CASSLVGGFGYTF; DNA: TGTGCCAGCAGCTTAGTTGGGGGGTTTGGCTACACCTTC
D: NA; J: TRBJ1-3; V: TRBV3-1/TRBV3-2; length: 14; size: NA; CDR3: CASSQDTNGNTIYF; DNA: TGTGCCAGCAGCCAGGACACCAATGGAAACACCATATATTTT
D: NA; J: TRBJ1-5; V: TRBV24-1; length: 16; size: NA; CDR3: CATAGGGYSDNQPQHF; DNA: TGTGCCACCGCCGGGGGGGGGTATAGTGACAATCAGCCCCAGCATTTT
D: NA; J: TRBJ2-7; V: TRBV28; length: 16; size: NA; CDR3: CASSSPGDPRPYEQYF; DNA: TGTGCCAGCAGTTCCCCAGGGGACCCTCGACCCTACGAGCAGTACTTC
D: TRBD1; J: TRBJ1-1; V: TRBV2; length: 15; size: NA; CDR3: CASSLQQGADTEAFF; DNA: TGTGCCAGCAGCCTCCAACAGGGGGCGGACACTGAAGCTTTCTTT
D: TRBD1; J: TRBJ2-1; V: TRBV19; length: 19; size: NA; CDR3: CASSIRDRSSFSSYNEQFF; DNA: TGTGCCAGTAGTATCCGGGACAGGTCTTCTTTTAGCTCCTACAATGAGCAGTTCTTC
D: TRBD1; J: TRBJ2-3; V: TRBV12-5; length: 14; size: NA; CDR3: CASGLTRQGHTQYF; DNA: TGTGCTAGTGGTTTGACTCGACAGGGGCATACGCAGTATTTT
D: TRBD2; J: TRBJ2-1; V: TRBV6-5; length: 15; size: NA; CDR3: CASSYSGRGGHEQFF; DNA: TGTGCCAGCAGTTACTCGGGTCGGGGGGGCCATGAGCAGTTCTTC
D: TRBD1; J: TRBJ1-5; V: TRBV7-9; length: 15; size: once; CDR3: CASSRTGGEGQPQHF; DNA: TGTGCCAGCAGTCGCACAGGGGGCGAAGGTCAGCCCCAGCATTTT
D: NA; J: TRBJ1-4; V: TRBV3-1/TRBV3-2; length: 15; size: NA; CDR3: CASSPGDSTNEKLFF; DNA: TGTGCCAGCAGCCCGGGGGACTCAACTAATGAAAAACTGTTTTTT
D: NA; J: TRBJ1-6; V: TRBV23-1; length: 17; size: once; CDR3: CASSQSDRRQIRSPLHF; DNA: TGCGCCAGCAGTCAATCGGACCGACGACAGATAAGGTCACCCCTCCACTTT
D: NA; J: TRBJ2-3; V: TRBV30; length: 14; size: NA; CDR3: CAWDSGQRTDTQYF; DNA: TGTGCCTGGGATTCAGGGCAGCGAACAGATACGCAGTATTTT
D: NA; J: TRBJ2-5; V: TRBV2; length: 14; size: NA; CDR3: CATRGGAGQETQYF; DNA: TGTGCCACTCGCGGAGGGGCAGGGCAAGAGACCCAGTACTTC
D: NA; J: TRBJ2-6; V: TRBV19; length: 14; size: NA; CDR3: CASSNRPGANVLTF; DNA: TGTGCCAGTAGCAACAGGCCTGGGGCCAACGTCCTGACTTTC
D: TRBD1; J: TRBJ1-1; V: TRBV6-5; length: 13; size: once; CDR3: CASRDRDNTEAFF; DNA: TGTGCCAGCAGAGACAGGGATAACACTGAAGCTTTCTTT
D: TRBD2; J: TRBJ2-1; V: TRBV7-9; length: 15; size: NA; CDR3: CASSSGLAGYNEQFF; DNA: TGTGCCAGCAGCTCTGGACTAGCGGGTTATAATGAGCAGTTCTTC
D: TRBD2; J: TRBJ2-1; V: TRBV19; length: 17; size: NA; CDR3: CASSIGPLAGAKNEQFF; DNA: TGTGCCAGTAGTATAGGCCCCCTAGCGGGAGCGAAAAATGAGCAGTTCTTC
D: TRBD1; J: TRBJ1-6; V: TRBV19; length: 14; size: NA; CDR3: CASSTRQGDSPLHF; DNA: TGTGCCAGTAGTACTCGACAGGGAGACTCACCCCTCCACTTT
D: NA; J: TRBJ1-2; V: TRBV6-5; length: 13; size: NA; CDR3: CASSYAWGRGYTF; DNA: TGTGCCAGCAGTTACGCGTGGGGGCGGGGCTACACCTTC
D: TRBD1; J: TRBJ1-2; V: TRBV28; length: 16; size: NA; CDR3: CASSPAGGTGRYGYTF; DNA: TGTGCCAGCAGCCCCGCCGGGGGGACAGGGCGCTATGGCTACACCTTC
D: NA; J: TRBJ2-5; V: TRBV5-1; length: 13; size: NA; CDR3: CASSTAAKETQYF; DNA: TGCGCCAGCAGCACAGCGGCCAAAGAGACCCAGTACTTC
D: TRBD1; J: TRBJ2-3; V: TRBV5-4; length: 15; size: NA; CDR3: CASSQTGGDRDTQYF; DNA: TGTGCCAGCAGCCAGACAGGGGGTGACAGAGATACGCAGTATTTT
D: NA; J: TRBJ2-7; V: TRBV9; length: 15; size: NA; CDR3: CASSVGGGPRYEQYF; DNA: TGTGCCAGCAGCGTAGGTGGGGGCCCCCGGTACGAGCAGTACTTC
D: NA; J: TRBJ2-1; V: TRBV24-1; length: 13; size: once; CDR3: CATTQGAYNEQFF; DNA: TGTGCCACCACACAGGGAGCCTACAATGAGCAGTTCTTC
D: TRBD1; J: TRBJ1-2; V: TRBV30; length: 13; size: NA; CDR3: CAWTETGGFGYTF; DNA: TGTGCCTGGACCGAAACAGGGGGCTTTGGCTACACCTTC
D: NA; J: TRBJ2-6; V: TRBV5-1; length: 15; size: once; CDR3: CASSWGDSGANVLTF; DNA: TGCGCCAGCAGCTGGGGGGACTCTGGGGCCAACGTCCTGACTTTC
D: TRBD1; J: TRBJ1-1; V: TRBV5-5; length: 15; size: NA; CDR3: CASSKSTGSTTEAFF; DNA: TGTGCCAGCAGCAAATCGACAGGGTCAACCACTGAAGCTTTCTTT
D: NA; J: TRBJ1-2; V: TRBV30; length: 15; size: NA; CDR3: CAWTPPATRNYGYTF; DNA: TGTGCCTGGACGCCCCCAGCGACGAGAAACTATGGCTACACCTTC
D: NA; J: TRBJ1-1; V: TRBV6-5; length: 14; size: NA; CDR3: CASLRGTGNTEAFF; DNA: TGTGCCAGTCTAAGGGGGACGGGGAACACTGAAGCTTTCTTT
D: NA; J: TRBJ1-3; V: TRBV4-1; length: 18; size: NA; CDR3: CASSHLGGEGGGGNTIYF; DNA: TGCGCCAGCAGCCATTTGGGGGGAGAGGGAGGTGGTGGTAACACCATATATTTT
D: NA; J: TRBJ1-6; V: TRBV3-1/TRBV3-2; length: 15; size: NA; CDR3: CASSQVGHPSSPLHF; DNA: TGTGCCAGCAGCCAAGTGGGACATCCCTCTTCACCCCTCCACTTT
D: TRBD1; J: TRBJ1-4; V: TRBV10-2; length: 14; size: NA; CDR3: CASSEQGAGEKLFF; DNA: TGCGCCAGCAGTGAACAGGGGGCAGGTGAAAAACTGTTTTTT
D: TRBD1; J: TRBJ1-1; V: TRBV6-5; length: 14; size: once; CDR3: CASSRDRGHTEAFF; DNA: TGTGCCAGCAGCCGGGACAGGGGGCACACTGAAGCTTTCTTT
D: NA; J: TRBJ2-7; V: TRBV6-5; length: 14; size: NA; CDR3: CASIKGGAIGEQYF; DNA: TGTGCCAGCATCAAAGGGGGGGCTATCGGCGAGCAGTACTTC
D: NA; J: TRBJ1-5; V: TRBV27; length: 14; size: once; CDR3: CASSLSRGGQPQHF; DNA: TGTGCCAGCAGTTTATCAAGGGGTGGTCAGCCCCAGCATTTT
D: TRBD2; J: TRBJ2-1; V: TRBV30; length: 12; size: NA; CDR3: CAWTSGWDEQFF; DNA: TGTGCCTGGACTAGCGGGTGGGATGAGCAGTTCTTC
D: TRBD1; J: TRBJ1-5; V: TRBV24-1; length: 12; size: once; CDR3: CATGQGNQPQHF; DNA: TGTGCCACCGGACAGGGCAATCAGCCCCAGCATTTT
D: NA; J: TRBJ1-1; V: TRBV2; length: 13; size: NA; CDR3: CASSDRGNTEAFF; DNA: TGTGCCAGCAGTGACAGGGGCAACACTGAAGCTTTCTTT